This T cell receptor (beta chain) was profiled in a study of blood T cell repertoires in COVID-19. Study-level background: Donors in the United States, Italy and Spain gave samples during acute or convalescent COVID-19. Sample material is recorded as cDNA or gDNA derived from T cells, B-cell-depleted T cells, or PBMCs.

This clone was detected once. Original methodology: For nucleated cells, counts were estimated from reference gene primer amplification. The assay was immunoSEQ multiplex PCR, and TCRdb's table has in-frame clones only and misses some. For V, J and clone size, that table is used; D and trimming come from the DNA. The sample shows around 180,000 clones, 80% to 90% of them seen only once. This CDR3 is 16 amino acids long. V was clipped by 3 bases and J by 1 base; unmatched bases: 9. Germline lookup yields CDR1 SGHNT and CDR2 YYREEE (reference sequence). The clonotype was recovered from a man between 65 and 85 years old with active or convalescent COVID-19. Sequencing was performed on peripheral blood. The rearrangement links TRBV5-4 to TRBJ2-5; 7 bases agree with TRBD2. CDR3 residues: CASSSVGGGGQETQYF. The CDR3 nucleotides are TGTGCCAGCAGCTCGGTCGGTGGCGGGGGCCAAGAGACCCAGTACTTC. Based on the CDR3 plus reference TRBV5-4 and TRBJ2-5, the full variable domain is ETGVTQSPTHLIKTRGQQVTLRCSSQSGHNTVSWYQQALGQGPQFIFQYYREEENGRGNFPPRFSGLQFPNYSSELNVNALELDDSALYLCASSSVGGGGQETQYFGPGTRLLVL.